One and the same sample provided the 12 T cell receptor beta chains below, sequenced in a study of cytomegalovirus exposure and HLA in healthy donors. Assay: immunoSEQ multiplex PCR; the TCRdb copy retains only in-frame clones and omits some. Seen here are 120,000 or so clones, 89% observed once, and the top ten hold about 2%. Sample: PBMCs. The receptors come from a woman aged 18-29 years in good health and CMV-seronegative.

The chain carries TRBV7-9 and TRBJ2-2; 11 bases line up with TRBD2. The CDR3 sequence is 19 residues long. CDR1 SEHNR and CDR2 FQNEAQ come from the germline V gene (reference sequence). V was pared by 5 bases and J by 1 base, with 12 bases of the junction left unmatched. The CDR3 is CASSLSSGRRLGNTGELFF. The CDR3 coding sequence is TGTGCCAGCAGCCTCTCTAGCGGGAGGAGGTTGGGGAACACCGGGGAGCTGTTTTTT.

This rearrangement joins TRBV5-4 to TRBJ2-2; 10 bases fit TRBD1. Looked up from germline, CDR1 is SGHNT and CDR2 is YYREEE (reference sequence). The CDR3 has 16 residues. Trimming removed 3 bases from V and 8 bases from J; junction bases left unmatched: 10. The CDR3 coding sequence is TGTGCCAGCAGCTCACCGGGACAGGGGCCGGGGGGGGAGCTGTTTTTT. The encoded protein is CASSSPGQGPGGELFF.

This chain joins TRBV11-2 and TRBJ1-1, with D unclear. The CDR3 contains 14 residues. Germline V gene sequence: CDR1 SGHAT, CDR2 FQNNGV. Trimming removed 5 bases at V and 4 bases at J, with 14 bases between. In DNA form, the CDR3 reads TGTGCCAGCAGCACATATCCCGAGGGCACTGAAGCTTTCTTT. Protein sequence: CASSTYPEGTEAFF.

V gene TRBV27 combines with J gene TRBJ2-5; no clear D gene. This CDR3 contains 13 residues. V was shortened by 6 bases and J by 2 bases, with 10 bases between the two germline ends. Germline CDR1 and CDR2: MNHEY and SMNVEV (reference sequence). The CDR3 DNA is TGTGCCAGCAGGGTGCTAAATCAAGAGACCCAGTACTTC. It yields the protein CASRVLNQETQYF.

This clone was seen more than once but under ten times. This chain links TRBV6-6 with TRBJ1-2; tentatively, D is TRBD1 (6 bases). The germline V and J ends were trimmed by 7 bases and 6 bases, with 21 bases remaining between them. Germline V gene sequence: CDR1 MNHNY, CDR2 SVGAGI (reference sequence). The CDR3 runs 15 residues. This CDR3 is CASNNYRAQDDGYTF. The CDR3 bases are TGTGCCAGCAATAATTACAGGGCCCAGGACGATGGCTACACCTTC.

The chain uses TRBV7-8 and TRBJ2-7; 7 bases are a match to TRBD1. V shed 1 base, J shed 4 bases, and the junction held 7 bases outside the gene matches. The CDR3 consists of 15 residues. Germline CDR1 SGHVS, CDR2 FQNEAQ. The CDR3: CASSLGQGGLYEQYF. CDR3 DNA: TGTGCCAGCAGCTTAGGGCAAGGGGGCCTTTACGAGCAGTACTTC.

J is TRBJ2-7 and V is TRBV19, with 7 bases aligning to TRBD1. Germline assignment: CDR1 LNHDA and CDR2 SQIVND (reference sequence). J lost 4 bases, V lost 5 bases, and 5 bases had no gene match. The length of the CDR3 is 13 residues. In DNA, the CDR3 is TGTGCCAGTAGTTTCGGACAGGAGTACGAGCAGTACTTC. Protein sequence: CASSFGQEYEQYF.

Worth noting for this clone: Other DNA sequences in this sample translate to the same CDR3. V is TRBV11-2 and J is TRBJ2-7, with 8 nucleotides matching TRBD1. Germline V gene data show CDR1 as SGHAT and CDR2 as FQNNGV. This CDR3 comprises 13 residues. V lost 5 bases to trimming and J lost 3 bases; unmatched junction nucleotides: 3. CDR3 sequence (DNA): TGTGCCAGCAGCCCCGGGACAGGCTACGAGCAGTACTTC. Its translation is CASSPGTGYEQYF.

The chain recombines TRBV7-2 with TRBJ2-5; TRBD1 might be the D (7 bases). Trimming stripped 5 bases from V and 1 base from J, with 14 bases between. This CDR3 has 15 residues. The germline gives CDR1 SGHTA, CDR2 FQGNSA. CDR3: CASSIQGGGQETQYF. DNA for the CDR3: TGTGCCAGCAGCATCCAGGGGGGCGGCCAAGAGACCCAGTACTTC.

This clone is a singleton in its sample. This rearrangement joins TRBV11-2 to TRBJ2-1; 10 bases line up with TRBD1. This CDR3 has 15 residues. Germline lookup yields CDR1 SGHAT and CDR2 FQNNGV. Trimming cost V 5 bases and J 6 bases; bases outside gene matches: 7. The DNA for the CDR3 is TGTGCCAGCAGCAGGATGGGACAGGGGTCCAATGAGCAGTTCTTC. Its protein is CASSRMGQGSNEQFF.

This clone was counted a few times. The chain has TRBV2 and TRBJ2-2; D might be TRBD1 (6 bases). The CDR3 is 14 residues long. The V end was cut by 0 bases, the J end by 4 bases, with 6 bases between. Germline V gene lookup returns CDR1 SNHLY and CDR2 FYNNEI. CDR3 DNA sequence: TGTGCCAGCAGTGAAGCGGACAGCACCGGGGAGCTGTTTTTT. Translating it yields CASSEADSTGELFF.

The CDR3 region has the DNA TGCGCCAGCAGCCCGGAACTAGCGGGGGCAGATACGCAGTATTTT. Protein product: CASSPELAGADTQYF. This chain uses TRBV5-1 with TRBJ2-3; 11 bases line up with TRBD2. The CDR3 consists of 15 residues. V trimming: 4 bases; J trimming: 4 bases; junction bases outside the gene matches: 5. Germline V CDR1 and CDR2: SGHRS, YFSETQ.